A selection of T cell receptor beta chains follows, all from one sample in a study of T-cell reconstitution after alpha-beta-depleted transplantation in children. TCRdb used MiXCR to reprocess the PCR reads, holding one entry per CDR3 protein. This sample has fewer than 550,000 distinct CDR3 sequences, with 9.5% to 12% found just once. The sequenced sample was PBMCs, mostly from graft donor cells, obtained 180 days after TCRalphabeta/CD19-depleted stem cell transplant. These receptors were collected from a female patient aged 2-9 years who had a stem cell transplant for aplastic anemia, so the T cells may come from the graft donor. Each CDR3 is given with its conserved first and last residue. A D gene is named only where the DNA matches it firmly. Size tells how often a clone was seen (once, few, many) or the class of an expanded clone, and some rows leave it out.

clone_size: few; v_call: TRBV7-9; j_call: TRBJ1-1; d_call: NA; cdr3_aa: CASSSRNTEAFF; cdr3_nt: TGTGCCAGCAGCTCAAGGAACACTGAAGCTTTCTTT
clone_size: many; v_call: TRBV20-1; j_call: TRBJ2-7; d_call: TRBD1; cdr3_aa: CSATDRGKATYEQYF; cdr3_nt: TGCAGTGCTACAGACAGGGGAAAAGCCACCTACGAGCAGTACTTC
clone_size: NA; v_call: TRBV28; j_call: TRBJ2-3; d_call: TRBD2; cdr3_aa: CASSSRLAGTDTQYF; cdr3_nt: TGTGCCAGCAGTTCCCGGCTAGCGGGCACAGATACGCAGTATTTT
clone_size: NA; v_call: TRBV21-1; j_call: TRBJ2-1; d_call: NA; cdr3_aa: CASSKAGTSGSNEQFF; cdr3_nt: TGTGCCAGCAGCAAAGCGGGGACTAGCGGGAGCAATGAGCAGTTCTTC
clone_size: NA; v_call: TRBV6-5; j_call: TRBJ2-1; d_call: TRBD2; cdr3_aa: CASSRTSGILYNEQFF; cdr3_nt: TGTGCCAGCAGTCGGACTAGCGGGATCCTCTACAATGAGCAGTTCTTC
clone_size: NA; v_call: TRBV7-8; j_call: TRBJ2-7; d_call: NA; cdr3_aa: CASSLSTAKTYEQYF; cdr3_nt: TGTGCCAGCAGCTTATCAACAGCTAAGACCTACGAGCAGTACTTC
clone_size: NA; v_call: TRBV4-1; j_call: TRBJ2-7; d_call: TRBD1; cdr3_aa: CASSQTGGGFDEQYF; cdr3_nt: TGCGCCAGCAGCCAGACAGGGGGCGGCTTTGACGAGCAGTACTTC
clone_size: few; v_call: TRBV3-1; j_call: TRBJ2-2; d_call: NA; cdr3_aa: CASSFRKAPTGELFF; cdr3_nt: TGTGCCAGCAGTTTCAGAAAGGCACCCACCGGGGAGCTGTTTTTT
clone_size: NA; v_call: TRBV6-6; j_call: TRBJ1-1; d_call: NA; cdr3_aa: CASSYAVGTEAFF; cdr3_nt: TGTGCCAGCAGTTACGCGGTCGGTACTGAAGCTTTCTTT
clone_size: many; v_call: TRBV29-1; j_call: TRBJ2-5; d_call: TRBD2; cdr3_aa: CSVDLITSGKETQYF; cdr3_nt: TGCAGCGTTGATCTTATTACTAGCGGGAAAGAGACCCAGTACTTC
clone_size: NA; v_call: TRBV20-1; j_call: TRBJ2-7; d_call: TRBD2; cdr3_aa: CSAIHSGTSNEQYF; cdr3_nt: TGCAGTGCTATCCATAGCGGGACGTCCAACGAGCAGTACTTC
clone_size: NA; v_call: TRBV5-1; j_call: TRBJ1-3; d_call: NA; cdr3_aa: CASRRPGIPGNTIYF; cdr3_nt: TGCGCCAGCCGACGCCCGGGGATACCTGGAAACACCATATATTTT
clone_size: NA; v_call: TRBV5-6; j_call: TRBJ2-3; d_call: TRBD2; cdr3_aa: CASSRNRLAGATKEDTQYF; cdr3_nt: TGTGCCAGCAGCCGCAATCGGCTAGCGGGGGCCACGAAAGAGGATACGCAGTATTTT
clone_size: few; v_call: TRBV12-3/TRBV12-4; j_call: TRBJ2-5; d_call: NA; cdr3_aa: CASSARGTSWETQYF; cdr3_nt: TGTGCCAGCAGTGCCCGGGGCACCTCTTGGGAGACCCAGTACTTC
clone_size: few; v_call: TRBV9; j_call: TRBJ2-5; d_call: NA; cdr3_aa: CASSGTKPGTLQETQYF; cdr3_nt: TGTGCCAGCAGCGGCACAAAACCGGGGACGCTTCAAGAGACCCAGTACTTC
clone_size: few; v_call: TRBV6-2/TRBV6-3; j_call: TRBJ1-1; d_call: NA; cdr3_aa: CASSYIRGTEAFF; cdr3_nt: TGTGCCAGCAGTTATATCAGGGGCACTGAAGCTTTCTTT
clone_size: NA; v_call: TRBV7-9; j_call: TRBJ1-2; d_call: NA; cdr3_aa: CASSTRGGSAGYTF; cdr3_nt: TGTGCCAGCAGCACGAGAGGAGGATCGGCTGGCTACACCTTC
clone_size: many; v_call: TRBV29-1; j_call: TRBJ2-2; d_call: TRBD1; cdr3_aa: CSVPGQGSGELFF; cdr3_nt: TGCAGCGTTCCTGGACAGGGCTCCGGGGAGCTGTTTTTT
clone_size: few; v_call: TRBV13; j_call: TRBJ2-1; d_call: TRBD1; cdr3_aa: CASSLGQGKGSYNEQFF; cdr3_nt: TGTGCCAGCAGCTTAGGACAGGGGAAAGGCTCCTACAATGAGCAGTTCTTC
clone_size: few; v_call: TRBV5-1; j_call: TRBJ2-2; d_call: TRBD2; cdr3_aa: CASSLAKTSGSNTGELFF; cdr3_nt: TGCGCCAGCAGCTTGGCCAAGACTAGCGGATCGAACACCGGGGAGCTGTTTTTT
clone_size: many; v_call: TRBV5-1; j_call: TRBJ2-3; d_call: NA; cdr3_aa: CASRPGPADTQYF; cdr3_nt: TGCGCCAGCAGGCCTGGCCCCGCAGATACGCAGTATTTT
clone_size: NA; v_call: TRBV7-2; j_call: TRBJ2-1; d_call: NA; cdr3_aa: CASSLDGGWSYNEQFF; cdr3_nt: TGTGCCAGCAGCTTAGATGGCGGGTGGAGCTACAATGAGCAGTTCTTC
clone_size: NA; v_call: TRBV7-9; j_call: TRBJ1-1; d_call: NA; cdr3_aa: CASSPARGGVAFF; cdr3_nt: TGTGCCAGCAGCCCCGCCCGGGGGGGTGTAGCTTTCTTT
clone_size: NA; v_call: TRBV7-2; j_call: TRBJ2-7; d_call: NA; cdr3_aa: CASSLGVWRNSYEQYF; cdr3_nt: TGTGCCAGCAGCTTAGGAGTTTGGCGTAACTCCTACGAGCAGTACTTC
clone_size: few; v_call: TRBV7-2; j_call: TRBJ1-5; d_call: TRBD1; cdr3_aa: CASSLKTGGQQPQHF; cdr3_nt: TGTGCCAGCAGCTTAAAGACAGGGGGGCAACAGCCCCAGCATTTT
clone_size: NA; v_call: TRBV30; j_call: TRBJ1-1; d_call: NA; cdr3_aa: CAWSVGRGEAFF; cdr3_nt: TGTGCCTGGAGTGTAGGTAGGGGCGAAGCTTTCTTT
clone_size: NA; v_call: TRBV4-3; j_call: TRBJ2-3; d_call: NA; cdr3_aa: CASSQTDPTDTQYF; cdr3_nt: TGCGCCAGCAGCCAAACGGACCCCACAGATACGCAGTATTTT
clone_size: many; v_call: TRBV5-5; j_call: TRBJ1-5; d_call: NA; cdr3_aa: CASSPTENQPQHF; cdr3_nt: TGTGCCAGCAGCCCGACAGAGAATCAGCCCCAGCATTTT
clone_size: NA; v_call: TRBV6-5; j_call: TRBJ1-1; d_call: NA; cdr3_aa: CASSRGGGGTEAFF; cdr3_nt: TGTGCCAGCAGCCGCGGGGGGGGTGGCACTGAAGCTTTCTTT
clone_size: NA; v_call: TRBV5-1; j_call: TRBJ2-2; d_call: NA; cdr3_aa: CASSFLDGELFF; cdr3_nt: TGCGCCAGCAGCTTCCTGGACGGGGAGCTGTTTTTT
clone_size: many; v_call: TRBV4-3; j_call: TRBJ2-3; d_call: NA; cdr3_aa: CASSQSPWAGKLDTQYF; cdr3_nt: TGCGCCAGCAGCCAATCACCGTGGGCAGGAAAGTTGGATACGCAGTATTTT
clone_size: few; v_call: TRBV5-6; j_call: TRBJ2-3; d_call: NA; cdr3_aa: CASSLSSRPRGDTQYF; cdr3_nt: TGTGCCAGCAGCTTGTCATCAAGACCCCGTGGAGATACGCAGTATTTT
clone_size: NA; v_call: TRBV14; j_call: TRBJ2-1; d_call: TRBD2; cdr3_aa: CASSHWTSGSYNEQFF; cdr3_nt: TGTGCCAGCAGCCACTGGACTAGCGGGAGCTACAATGAGCAGTTCTTC
clone_size: few; v_call: TRBV7-2; j_call: TRBJ2-2; d_call: TRBD2; cdr3_aa: CASSLTSGRSDTGELFF; cdr3_nt: TGTGCCAGCAGCTTGACTAGCGGGAGGAGCGACACCGGGGAGCTGTTTTTT
clone_size: NA; v_call: TRBV5-1; j_call: TRBJ1-4; d_call: NA; cdr3_aa: CASSLGVATNEKLFF; cdr3_nt: TGCGCCAGCAGCTTGGGGGTTGCAACTAATGAAAAACTGTTTTTT
clone_size: NA; v_call: TRBV6-1; j_call: TRBJ1-2; d_call: NA; cdr3_aa: CASSGRGASYGYTF; cdr3_nt: TGTGCCAGCAGCGGGAGGGGGGCGTCCTATGGCTACACCTTC
clone_size: few; v_call: TRBV6-1; j_call: TRBJ2-7; d_call: TRBD2; cdr3_aa: CASSPLSGRRGYEQYF; cdr3_nt: TGTGCCAGCAGCCCCCTTAGCGGGAGAAGGGGCTACGAGCAGTACTTC
clone_size: NA; v_call: TRBV7-2; j_call: TRBJ1-2; d_call: NA; cdr3_aa: CASSPDGGYGYTF; cdr3_nt: TGTGCCAGCAGCCCGGACGGGGGCTATGGCTACACCTTC
clone_size: many; v_call: TRBV18; j_call: TRBJ2-5; d_call: TRBD1; cdr3_aa: CASSPPGTGVQETQYF; cdr3_nt: TGTGCCAGCTCACCACCTGGGACAGGGGTCCAAGAGACCCAGTACTTC
clone_size: NA; v_call: TRBV7-2; j_call: TRBJ2-7; d_call: NA; cdr3_aa: CASSTIQGPYEQYF; cdr3_nt: TGTGCCAGCAGCACGATCCAGGGGCCCTACGAGCAGTACTTC
clone_size: few; v_call: TRBV7-2; j_call: TRBJ2-5; d_call: NA; cdr3_aa: CASSFRDRRSETQYF; cdr3_nt: TGTGCCAGCAGCTTCAGGGATCGGAGGTCGGAGACCCAGTACTTC